The next 25 T cell receptor beta chains were all read from a single sample in a study of shared clonotypes between healthy human individuals. Sequenced by immunoSEQ multiplex PCR; TCRdb stores in-frame clones only, minus some. The data hold over a million clones, with roughly 97% observed a single time. The sample consisted of naive CD4+ T cells sorted from blood. The subset here: CD45RA+ positively selected. Receptor source: a man younger than 45 in good health.

The chain uses TRBV30 and TRBJ1-2, with D perhaps matching TRBD1 (6 bases). The V and J ends lost 3 bases and 4 bases respectively, with 21 bases between them. CDR3 length: 16 amino acids. CDR1 GTSNPN and CDR2 SVGIG come from the germline V gene (reference sequence). The CDR3: CAWRRQGTSGSYGYTF. CDR3 DNA sequence: TGTGCCTGGAGGCGGCAGGGGACGTCGGGGTCCTATGGCTACACCTTC.

The rearrangement uses TRBV7-9 and TRBJ1-1, with a weak D call TRBD1 (5 bases). Germline V CDR1 and CDR2: SEHNR, FQNEAQ (reference sequence). The V gene lost 5 bases and the J gene lost 6 bases, with 22 bases spanning the gap. This CDR3 has 16 amino acids. CDR3 nucleotide sequence: TGTGCCAGCAGCCCCGGGACGGGGGTCTTTGGATCTGAAGCTTTCTTT. This codes for CASSPGTGVFGSEAFF.

The V and J genes are TRBV2 and TRBJ2-7, with a weak D call TRBD1 (6 bases). The V gene's germline CDR1 is SNHLY and CDR2 FYNNEI. The V end was cut by 5 bases, the J end by 3 bases, with 26 bases between. This CDR3 is 18 amino acids long. The CDR3 is CASSPALPGHGIFYEQYF. CDR3 coding DNA: TGTGCCAGCAGTCCCGCGCTTCCGGGACACGGAATCTTCTACGAGCAGTACTTC.

CDR3 bases: TGCGCCAGCAGCCCTGGTTGGGGATCTGGGGCCAACGTCCTGACTTTC. Translated: CASSPGWGSGANVLTF. The chain links TRBV5-1 to TRBJ2-6; D unclear. Germline values: CDR1 SGHRS, CDR2 YFSETQ. The CDR3 is 16 residues long. V lost 4 bases and J 1 base, leaving 12 bases between the germline ends.

The chain recombines TRBV21-1 with TRBJ2-7. TRBV21-1 is shown as a pseudogene. The CDR3 consists of 15 residues. The CDR3 bases are TGTGCCAGCAGCAAACCACGGGGCTATCCCTACGAGCAGTACTTC. Translation: CASSKPRGYPYEQYF.

The chain combines TRBV5-1 with TRBJ2-1, with 10 bases identical to TRBD2. The germline gives CDR1 SGHRS, CDR2 YFSETQ. V lost 4 bases and J lost 12; bases outside the gene matches: 13. CDR3 length: 15 amino acids. Written as DNA, the CDR3 is TGCGCCAGCAGCCGCTGGACTAGCGGCCCGGGAGGGCAGTTCTTC. Protein sequence: CASSRWTSGPGGQFF.

This chain connects TRBV10-2 to TRBJ1-2; D gene unclear. The ends were cut back, 2 bases at V and 8 bases at J, with 9 bases in the middle. The CDR3 length is 12 residues. Germline V gives CDR1 WSHSY, CDR2 SAAADI. The CDR3 DNA follows: TGCGCCAGCAGTGAGGCGGGAGGGGGCTACACCTTC. It is translated as CASSEAGGGYTF.

On this clone: The junction departs from germline at one end; a sequencing error may be responsible. The chain employs TRBV7-7 and TRBJ2-1; 10 bases line up with TRBD2. The CDR3 consists of 15 residues. Germline CDR1 reads SSHAT; CDR2 reads FNYEAQ (reference sequence). In DNA form, the CDR3 reads TGTGCTAGCAGCCCGGGACTAGCGACCTACAATGAGCAGTTCTTC. Amino acids: CASSPGLATYNEQFF.

The chain links TRBV16 to TRBJ2-1; D possibly corresponds to TRBD2 (7 bases). Germline values: CDR1 KGHSY, CDR2 FQNENV. The CDR3 sequence is 16 residues long. Trimming stripped 1 base from V and 5 bases from J, with 15 bases between. The CDR3 nucleotides read TGTGCCAGCAGCCAATATGGCGGGGGCCCGAACAATGAGCAGTTCTTC. This translates into CASSQYGGGPNNEQFF.

The chain links TRBV5-1 to TRBJ2-1; 8 bases are shared with TRBD2. Germline lookup yields CDR1 SGHRS and CDR2 YFSETQ. The length of the CDR3 is 14 residues. With 5 bases clipped from V and 10 bases from J, the junction kept 11 bases outside the gene matches. The CDR3 reads CASSFGAGGTEQFF. Written as DNA, the CDR3 is TGCGCCAGCAGTTTCGGTGCGGGAGGTACCGAGCAGTTCTTC.

V usage is TRBV7-2 and J usage is TRBJ2-7; D not certain. Germline V gene data show CDR1 as SGHTA and CDR2 as FQGNSA. The CDR3 is made up of 14 amino acids. V was cut by 1 base and J by 0 bases, with 7 bases left in between. The CDR3, as DNA: TGTGCCAGCAGCTTAGGCGCCCACTCCTACGAGCAGTACTTC. Its translation is CASSLGAHSYEQYF.

This clone was detected once. Other DNA sequences in this sample translate to the same CDR3. The chain couples TRBV5-4 to TRBJ1-4, with a tentative D call TRBD1 (5 bases). The V and J ends lost 4 bases and 0 bases respectively, with 10 bases between them. This CDR3 is built from 15 residues. CDR1 and CDR2 (germline): SGHNT, YYREEE (reference sequence). CDR3 DNA: TGTGCCAGCAGCCCGGGGACGGCAACTAATGAAAAACTGTTTTTT. The encoded protein is CASSPGTATNEKLFF. Complete variable domain (other parts from reference TRBV5-4 and TRBJ1-4): ETGVTQSPTHLIKTRGQQVTLRCSSQSGHNTVSWYQQALGQGPQFIFQYYREEENGRGNFPPRFSGLQFPNYSSELNVNALELDDSALYLCASSPGTATNEKLFFGSGTQLSVL.

V and J are TRBV29-1 and TRBJ2-5, with D possibly being TRBD1 (6 bases). CDR1 and CDR2 from the germline V gene are SQVTM and ANQGSEA. The CDR3 contains 14 residues. Deletions cut 5 bases from V and 2 bases from J, with 15 bases between. CDR3 DNA sequence: TGCAGCGTTCGTCGCAGGGGCGTACAAGAGACCCAGTACTTC. Translating gives CSVRRRGVQETQYF.

This clone occurred once. The chain has TRBV14 and TRBJ2-3; 8 bases are shared with TRBD2. V was clipped by 2 bases and J by 1 base; unmatched bases: 11. The CDR3 has 18 amino acids. Germline loops: CDR1 SGHDN, CDR2 FVKESK. The CDR3 loop is CASSQISGNPRGTDTQYF. The CDR3 coding sequence is TGTGCCAGCAGCCAAATTAGCGGGAACCCCCGGGGCACAGATACGCAGTATTTT.

The rearrangement uses TRBV7-9 and TRBJ2-3; D may be TRBD2 (6 bases). The CDR3 has 15 residues. V was cut by 6 bases and J by 3 bases, with 16 bases left in between. CDR1 SEHNR and CDR2 FQNEAQ come from the germline V gene (reference sequence). This CDR3 reads CASSGWRGGTDTQYF. The CDR3 nucleotides are TGTGCCAGCAGTGGATGGCGGGGTGGGACAGATACGCAGTATTTT. Full variable domain (remainder filled in from reference TRBV7-9 and TRBJ2-3): DTGVSQNPRHKITKRGQNVTFRCDPISEHNRLYWYRQTLGQGPEFLTYFQNEAQLEKSRLLSDRFSAERPKGSFSTLEIQRTEQGDSAMYLCASSGWRGGTDTQYFGPGTRLTVL.

The CDR3: CASSGGTSGYTDTQYF. The CDR3 coding sequence is TGCGCCAGCAGCGGAGGGACTAGCGGGTACACAGATACGCAGTATTTT. This chain connects TRBV4-1 to TRBJ2-3, with 12 bases matching TRBD2. Germline V gene sequence: CDR1 MGHRA, CDR2 YSYEKL. The CDR3 covers 16 residues. V dropped 5 bases and J dropped 2; count of bases not matched to a gene: 5.

V usage is TRBV10-3 and J usage is TRBJ2-2; TRBD2 might be the D (6 bases). There are 15 residues in the CDR3. Germline CDR1 and CDR2: ENHRY and SYGVKD. Trimming left V 7 bases short and J 6 bases short, with 18 bases between. The CDR3 reads CAITQGGGWPGELFF. CDR3 nucleotide sequence: TGTGCCATCACGCAGGGAGGAGGGTGGCCCGGGGAGCTGTTTTTT.

Regarding this clone: One end of the junction is discordant with germline, which a read error may explain. V and J are TRBV2 and TRBJ2-7; 7 positions agree with TRBD1. The CDR3 covers 10 residues. Germline CDR1 reads SNHLY; CDR2 reads FYNNEI. The CDR3 DNA follows: TGTGCCAGCAGTGTTACAGGGGTCCGCTTC. Protein sequence: CASSVTGVRF.

For this clone: The same CDR3 can be traced to other DNA sequences in this sample. The V call is TRBV9, the J call TRBJ2-7; D might be TRBD1 (7 bases). V lost 0 bases and J lost 2, with 12 bases in between. CDR3 size: 15 residues. Germline lookup yields CDR1 SGDLS and CDR2 YYNGEE. The DNA of the CDR3 is TGTGCCAGCAGCGTAGGACAGGGAGGAACCTACGAGCAGTACTTC. Translating it yields CASSVGQGGTYEQYF.

The CDR3 loop reads CASSRYRDRDEQYF. As DNA, the CDR3 is TGTGCCAGCAGCCGATACCGGGACAGGGACGAGCAGTACTTC. The rearrangement links TRBV7-8 to TRBJ2-7; 9 bases fit TRBD1. Germline CDR1 is SGHVS and CDR2 is FQNEAQ. The CDR3 runs 14 residues. The V gene end was trimmed by 5 bases and the J gene end by 5 bases; junction bases not matched to a gene: 7.

The rearrangement uses TRBV7-3 and TRBJ1-1; D perhaps matches TRBD1 (6 bases). Trimming took off 5 bases at V and 2 bases at J, with 12 bases between the two ends. Germline CDR1 SGHTA, CDR2 FQGTGA. The CDR3 is made up of 14 amino acids. The CDR3 DNA sequence: TGTGCCAGCAGCCCTAAGACAGGCAACACTGAAGCTTTCTTT. Protein: CASSPKTGNTEAFF.

The rearrangement uses TRBV29-1 and TRBJ2-7, with D perhaps TRBD2 (6 bases). Trimming removed 7 bases at V and 0 bases at J, with 7 bases between. Per germline, CDR1 SQVTM and CDR2 ANQGSEA. This CDR3 is built from 11 residues. DNA for the CDR3: TGCAGCGGGACTAACTCCTACGAGCAGTACTTC. Encoded protein: CSGTNSYEQYF.

The rearrangement uses TRBV7-9 and TRBJ1-1; D perhaps matches TRBD1 (5 bases). Germline V gene data show CDR1 as SEHNR and CDR2 as FQNEAQ (reference sequence). V gave up 1 base and J gave up 5 bases, with 11 bases separating them. The length of the CDR3 is 14 residues. The CDR3: CASSLDGARTEAFF. DNA for the CDR3: TGTGCCAGCAGCTTAGATGGGGCGCGGACTGAAGCTTTCTTT.

The chain links TRBV5-1 to TRBJ2-5, with 7 nucleotides matching TRBD1. Per germline, CDR1 SGHRS and CDR2 YFSETQ. V trimming: 0 bases; J trimming: 13 bases; junction bases outside the gene matches: 9. This CDR3 region has 13 residues. The CDR3 region has the DNA TGCGCCAGCAGCTTGGCCGAGGGGGCTGCGGGGTACTTC. Protein product: CASSLAEGAAGYF.

The rearrangement links TRBV7-2 to TRBJ2-6, with D perhaps matching TRBD2 (6 bases). V dropped 1 base and J dropped 3 bases, with 10 bases sitting between them. From germline, CDR1 is SGHTA and CDR2 FQGNSA. The CDR3 has 16 amino acids. CDR3 protein: CASSLDGGVGANVLTF. The CDR3 nucleotides read TGTGCCAGCAGCTTAGACGGCGGGGTTGGGGCCAACGTCCTGACTTTC.